This TCR beta chain was recorded in a study of shared clonotypes between healthy human individuals. Overall study results and limits: Clonotype sharing among donors likely depends on sequencing depth.

CD4+ cell separation produced CD45RA+ naive and CD45RA-negative memory subsets. An even split of each subset's genomic DNA across several immunoSEQ plates was performed. Data came from immunoSEQ multiplex PCR; TCRdb stores just in-frame clones and leaves some out. The repertoire consists of over 850,000 clones, with about 80% occurring once and the leading ten covering approximately 0.5%. This clone occurred a few times. No antigen is known for it. Germline lookup yields CDR1 WNHNN and CDR2 SYGVQD (reference sequence). CDR3 length: 13 residues. V was cut by 2 bases and J by 0 bases, with 4 bases left in between.

The source of this sequence is a man younger than 35 in good health. Some clones in this sample may be carry-over from other donors' samples. Specimen: memory CD4+ T cells from PBMCs. Subset noted: CD45RA-negative fraction. The V gene is TRBV10-1, the J gene TRBJ1-1; D is ambiguous. The CDR3 reads CASSEQLNTEAFF. The CDR3 bases are TGCGCCAGCAGTGAGCAGCTGAACACTGAAGCTTTCTTT.